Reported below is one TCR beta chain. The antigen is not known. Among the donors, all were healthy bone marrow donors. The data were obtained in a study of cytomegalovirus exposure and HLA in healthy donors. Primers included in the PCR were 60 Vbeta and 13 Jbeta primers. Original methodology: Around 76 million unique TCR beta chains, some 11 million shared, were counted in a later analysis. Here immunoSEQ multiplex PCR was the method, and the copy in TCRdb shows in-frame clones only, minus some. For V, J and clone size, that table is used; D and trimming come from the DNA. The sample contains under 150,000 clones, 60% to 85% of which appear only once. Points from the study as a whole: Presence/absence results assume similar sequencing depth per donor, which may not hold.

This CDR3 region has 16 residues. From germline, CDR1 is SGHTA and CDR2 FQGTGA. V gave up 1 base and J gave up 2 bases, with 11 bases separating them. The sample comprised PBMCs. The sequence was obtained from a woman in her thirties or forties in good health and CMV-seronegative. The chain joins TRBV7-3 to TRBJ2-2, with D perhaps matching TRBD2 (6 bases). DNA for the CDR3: TGTGCCAGCAGCTTAAAGGCTAGCGCCAACACCGGGGAGCTGTTTTTT. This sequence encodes CASSLKASANTGELFF.